This entry concerns a single T cell receptor beta chain. The antigen is not known. The record originates from a study of shared clonotypes between healthy human individuals. Assay used: immunoSEQ multiplex PCR; TCRdb lists only in-frame clones, some missing. This table has about 110,000 clones, 68% appearing once. Overall study results and limits: A limitation of the genetic and exposure-history diversity represented arose from few donors.

The source material was memory CD8+ T cells sorted from blood. Subset specified: CD45RO+ cells pooled with CCR7-negative TemRA cells. The sequence was collected from a woman aged 25 to 45 in good health.

CDR3: CASSLVSVEAFF. CDR3 DNA sequence: TGTGCCAGCAGCTTAGTATCCGTTGAAGCTTTCTTT. The gene calls are TRBV4-2 and TRBJ1-1; D call uncertain. Germline values: CDR1 LGHNA, CDR2 YNFKEQ. The CDR3 is 12 residues long. The germline V and J ends were trimmed by 5 bases and 7 bases, with 11 bases remaining between them.